This T cell receptor (beta chain) is from a study of blood T cell repertoires in COVID-19. On the study more broadly: Acute and convalescent COVID-19 specimens originated in the United States, Italy and Spain.

Participants were aged about 18 to 95 years, lived in some 23 US areas, and enrolled virtually. Categorization into cohorts depended on clinical history that participants reported. Here immunoSEQ multiplex PCR was the method, and the copy in TCRdb shows in-frame clones only, minus some. The sample yields approximately 290,000 clones, more than 80% seen once. The junction had 19 bases not matched to a gene; V was cut back by 4 bases and J by 0 bases. The CDR3 has 20 amino acids. Germline V gives CDR1 SGHKS, CDR2 YYEKEE (reference sequence). The sequenced sample was PBMCs or T cells enriched from blood (not recorded which). The chain combines TRBV5-5 with TRBJ1-3; 7 nucleotides agree with TRBD1. The TCR comes from a young woman who had recovered from COVID-19. The CDR3 bases are TGTGCCAGCAGCCCCTTCAGGGGACAGACACCCCCTACCTCTGGAAACACCATATATTTT. Its protein is CASSPFRGQTPPTSGNTIYF.